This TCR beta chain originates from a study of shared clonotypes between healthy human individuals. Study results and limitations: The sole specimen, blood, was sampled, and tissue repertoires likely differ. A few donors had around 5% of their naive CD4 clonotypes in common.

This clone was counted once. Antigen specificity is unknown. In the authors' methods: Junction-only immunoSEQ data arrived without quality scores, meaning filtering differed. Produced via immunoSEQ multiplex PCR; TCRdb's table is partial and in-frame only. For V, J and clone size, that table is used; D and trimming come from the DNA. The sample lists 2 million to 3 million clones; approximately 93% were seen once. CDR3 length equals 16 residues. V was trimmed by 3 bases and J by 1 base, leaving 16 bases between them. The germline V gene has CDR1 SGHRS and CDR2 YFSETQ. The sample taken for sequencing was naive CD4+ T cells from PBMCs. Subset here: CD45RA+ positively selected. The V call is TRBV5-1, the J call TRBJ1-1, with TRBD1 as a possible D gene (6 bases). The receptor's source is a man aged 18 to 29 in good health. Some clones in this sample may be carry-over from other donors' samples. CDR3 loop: CASSSGPGATNTEAFF. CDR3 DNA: TGCGCCAGCAGCTCTGGGCCAGGGGCCACGAACACTGAAGCTTTCTTT.